One and the same sample provided the 8 T cell receptor beta chains below, sequenced in a study of cytomegalovirus exposure and HLA in healthy donors. Both 60 Vbeta primers and 13 Jbeta primers went into the PCR. Profiled with immunoSEQ multiplex PCR; TCRdb holds only in-frame clones, not every one. The repertoire has fewer than 70,000 clones, around 83% of them found once; the top ten carry approximately 1.5%. The sequenced material came from PBMCs. These receptors all come from a human donor in good health.

The rearrangement joins TRBV7-9 to TRBJ2-1, with D maybe TRBD2 (5 bases). The CDR3 covers 15 residues. V was cut by 7 bases and J by 4 bases, with 17 bases left in between. From germline, CDR1 is SEHNR and CDR2 FQNEAQ (reference sequence). CDR3 in DNA: TGTGCCAGCACCCTCCGGACTGATGGATACAATGAGCAGTTCTTC. The encoded protein is CASTLRTDGYNEQFF.

This clone was seen more than once but under ten times. This rearrangement joins TRBV29-1 to TRBJ1-1, with 8 bases matching TRBD1. With V trimmed by 7 bases and J by 11 bases, 12 bases remained unmatched. This CDR3 spans 12 amino acids. Germline CDR1 and CDR2: SQVTM and ANQGSEA. The CDR3 is CSADRDRLGAFF. The CDR3 coding sequence is TGCAGCGCGGACAGGGACCGATTGGGGGCTTTCTTT.

This sequence joins TRBV30 and TRBJ2-7; possible D gene TRBD1, 6 bases. V lost 3 bases and J lost 1, with 10 bases in between. Germline V gene data show CDR1 as GTSNPN and CDR2 as SVGIG (reference sequence). This CDR3 region has 13 residues. The CDR3 is CAWRLTGSYEQYF. The CDR3 DNA reads as TGTGCCTGGAGACTTACAGGGTCCTACGAGCAGTACTTC. The whole variable domain, remainder taken from reference TRBV30 and TRBJ2-7, is SQTIHQWPATLVQPVGSPLSLECTVEGTSNPNLYWYRQAAGRGLQLLFYSVGIGQISSEVPQNLSASRPQDRQFILSSKKLLLSDSGFYLCAWRLTGSYEQYFGPGTRLTVT.

The J gene is TRBJ2-2, the V gene TRBV11-2; TRBD1 matches at 7 bases. The CDR3 is 14 amino acids. The germline gives CDR1 SGHAT, CDR2 FQNNGV. V shed 3 bases, J shed 3 bases, and the junction held 1 base outside the gene matches. CDR3 DNA sequence: TGTGCCAGCAGCTTTACAGGGGACACCGGGGAGCTGTTTTTT. It is translated as CASSFTGDTGELFF.

The chain recombines TRBV30 with TRBJ2-7; D is perhaps TRBD2 (6 bases). The CDR3 contains 14 residues. From germline, CDR1 is GTSNPN and CDR2 SVGIG (reference sequence). V shed 3 bases and J shed 5 bases, with 17 bases lying between them. CDR3 DNA sequence: TGTGCCTGGAGACGGGGGTACAATAGGGACGAGCAGTACTTC. This encodes CAWRRGYNRDEQYF. The variable domain in full, completed from reference TRBV30 and TRBJ2-7, reads SQTIHQWPATLVQPVGSPLSLECTVEGTSNPNLYWYRQAAGRGLQLLFYSVGIGQISSEVPQNLSASRPQDRQFILSSKKLLLSDSGFYLCAWRRGYNRDEQYFGPGTRLTVT.

The chain joins TRBV28 to TRBJ1-2; D is possibly TRBD1 (6 bases). V lost 3 bases and J lost 8, with 13 bases in between. The CDR3 is made up of 13 amino acids. In germline, CDR1 is MDHEN, CDR2 SYDVKM. The CDR3 sequence: CASSFTGSSGYTF. The DNA for the CDR3 is TGTGCCAGCAGTTTTACAGGGTCGTCCGGCTACACCTTC.

This clone is a singleton in its sample. This sequence joins TRBV5-1 and TRBJ2-7; 9 bases line up with TRBD1. This CDR3 spans 14 amino acids. CDR1 SGHRS and CDR2 YFSETQ come from the germline V gene. The V gene end was trimmed by 2 bases and the J gene end by 4 bases; junction bases not matched to a gene: 4. The CDR3 here is CASSFRTGEYEQYF. Written as DNA, the CDR3 is TGCGCCAGCAGCTTCAGGACAGGGGAATACGAGCAGTACTTC.

The CDR3 here is CASSQDDRTYGYTF. CDR3 in DNA: TGTGCCAGCAGCCAAGATGACAGGACCTATGGCTACACCTTC. This sequence joins TRBV4-2 and TRBJ1-2; perhaps TRBD1 as D (6 bases). The germline gives CDR1 LGHNA, CDR2 YNFKEQ. V was pared by 0 bases and J by 4 bases, with 9 bases between. This CDR3 is 14 amino acids long.